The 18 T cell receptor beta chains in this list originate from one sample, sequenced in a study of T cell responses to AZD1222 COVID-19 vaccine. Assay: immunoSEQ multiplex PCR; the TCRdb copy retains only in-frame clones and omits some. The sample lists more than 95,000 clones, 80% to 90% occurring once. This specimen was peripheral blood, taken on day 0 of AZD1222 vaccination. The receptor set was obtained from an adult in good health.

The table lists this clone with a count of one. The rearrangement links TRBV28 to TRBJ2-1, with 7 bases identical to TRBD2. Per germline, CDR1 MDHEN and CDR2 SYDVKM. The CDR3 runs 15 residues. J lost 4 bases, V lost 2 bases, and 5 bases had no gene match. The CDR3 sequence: CASSLRGDWYNEQFF. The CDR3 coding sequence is TGTGCCAGCAGTTTACGGGGGGACTGGTACAATGAGCAGTTCTTC.

The CDR3 reads CASSRSGWRTEAFF. In DNA form, the CDR3 reads TGTGCCAGCAGTAGATCAGGGTGGCGGACTGAAGCTTTCTTT. This chain links TRBV6-5 with TRBJ1-1, with D possibly matching TRBD1 (5 bases). Trimming removed 5 bases from V and 5 bases from J, with 15 bases in between. The germline V gene encodes CDR1 MNHEY and CDR2 SVGAGI. The CDR3 has 14 amino acids.

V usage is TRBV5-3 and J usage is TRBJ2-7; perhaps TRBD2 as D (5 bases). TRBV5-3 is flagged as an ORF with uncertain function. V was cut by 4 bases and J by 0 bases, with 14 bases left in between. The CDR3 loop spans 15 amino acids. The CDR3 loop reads CARSHDGGPSYEQYF. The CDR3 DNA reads TGTGCCAGAAGCCACGATGGCGGGCCCTCCTACGAGCAGTACTTC.

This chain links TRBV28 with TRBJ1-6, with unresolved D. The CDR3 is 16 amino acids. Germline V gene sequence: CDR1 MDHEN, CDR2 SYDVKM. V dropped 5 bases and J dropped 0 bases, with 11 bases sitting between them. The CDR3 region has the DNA TGTGCCAGCAGTCTTCGAGGGAGCTCCTATAATTCACCCCTCCACTTT. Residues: CASSLRGSSYNSPLHF.

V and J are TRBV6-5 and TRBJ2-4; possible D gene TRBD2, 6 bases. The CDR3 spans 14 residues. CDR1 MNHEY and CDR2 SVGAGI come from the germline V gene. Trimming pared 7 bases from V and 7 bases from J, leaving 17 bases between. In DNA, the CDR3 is TGTGCCAGCAAGCGGGTGATTGTGGGGAACATTCAGTACTTC. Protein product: CASKRVIVGNIQYF.

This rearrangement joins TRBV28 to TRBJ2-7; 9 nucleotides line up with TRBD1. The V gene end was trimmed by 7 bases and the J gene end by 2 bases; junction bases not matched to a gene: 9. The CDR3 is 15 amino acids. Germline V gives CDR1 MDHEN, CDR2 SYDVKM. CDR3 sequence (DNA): TGTGCCAGCACCCGCGGGACAGGGATACCCTACGAGCAGTACTTC. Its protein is CASTRGTGIPYEQYF.

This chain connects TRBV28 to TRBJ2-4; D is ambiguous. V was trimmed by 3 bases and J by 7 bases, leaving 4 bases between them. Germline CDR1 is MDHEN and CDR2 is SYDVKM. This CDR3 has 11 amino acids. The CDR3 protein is CASSFGNIQYF. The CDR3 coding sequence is TGTGCCAGCAGTTTTGGCAACATTCAGTACTTC.

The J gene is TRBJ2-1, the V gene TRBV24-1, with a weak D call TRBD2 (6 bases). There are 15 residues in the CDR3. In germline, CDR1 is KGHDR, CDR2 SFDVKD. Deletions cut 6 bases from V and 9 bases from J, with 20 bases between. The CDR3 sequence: CATSPLGGPLGEQFF. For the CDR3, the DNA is TGTGCCACCAGTCCATTGGGGGGACCCCTCGGTGAGCAGTTCTTC.

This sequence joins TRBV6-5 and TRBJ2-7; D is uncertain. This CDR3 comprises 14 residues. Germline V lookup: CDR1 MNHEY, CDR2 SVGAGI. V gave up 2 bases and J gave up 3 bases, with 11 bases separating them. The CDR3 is CASSYSGGYYEQYF. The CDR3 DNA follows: TGTGCCAGCAGTTACAGTGGTGGATACTACGAGCAGTACTTC.

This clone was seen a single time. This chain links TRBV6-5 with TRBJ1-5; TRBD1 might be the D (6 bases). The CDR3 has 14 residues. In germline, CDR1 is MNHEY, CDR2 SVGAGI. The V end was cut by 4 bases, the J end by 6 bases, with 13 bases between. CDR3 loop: CASSSTGSSQPQHF. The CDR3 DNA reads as TGTGCCAGCAGTTCCACAGGGAGTAGTCAGCCCCAGCATTTT.

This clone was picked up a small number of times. CDR3 DNA sequence: TGTGCCAGCAGCGCAGGACTGCGCTATGGCTACACCTTC. Protein: CASSAGLRYGYTF. This rearrangement joins TRBV11-2 to TRBJ1-2; no firm D call. V dropped 5 bases and J dropped 4 bases, with 11 bases sitting between them. The CDR3 totals 13 residues. The germline V gene encodes CDR1 SGHAT and CDR2 FQNNGV. Looking up the rest from reference TRBV11-2 and TRBJ1-2 gives the full variable domain: EAGVAQSPRYKIIEKRQSVAFWCNPISGHATLYWYQQILGQGPKLLIQFQNNGVVDDSQLPKDRFSAERLKGVDSTLKIQPAKLEDSAVYLCASSAGLRYGYTFGSGTRLTVV.

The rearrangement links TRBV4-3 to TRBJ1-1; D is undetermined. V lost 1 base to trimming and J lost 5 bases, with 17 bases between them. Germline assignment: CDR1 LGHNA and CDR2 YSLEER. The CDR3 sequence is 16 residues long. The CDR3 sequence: CASSQGYEADGTEAFF. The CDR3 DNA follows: TGCGCCAGCAGCCAAGGGTATGAGGCCGACGGGACTGAAGCTTTCTTT.

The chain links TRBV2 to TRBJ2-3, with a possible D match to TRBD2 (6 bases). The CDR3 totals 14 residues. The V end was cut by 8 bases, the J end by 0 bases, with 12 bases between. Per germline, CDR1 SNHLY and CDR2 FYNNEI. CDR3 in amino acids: CASVVTRSTDTQYF. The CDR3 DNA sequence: TGTGCCAGCGTAGTGACTAGAAGCACAGATACGCAGTATTTT.

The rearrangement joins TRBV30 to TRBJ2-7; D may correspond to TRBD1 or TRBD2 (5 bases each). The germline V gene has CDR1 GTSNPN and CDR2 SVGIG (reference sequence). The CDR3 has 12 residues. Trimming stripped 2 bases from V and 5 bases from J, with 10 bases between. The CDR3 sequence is CAWSRGENEQYF. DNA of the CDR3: TGTGCCTGGAGTAGAGGGGAGAACGAGCAGTACTTC.

CDR3 region: CASSSPPGGTEAFF. Written as DNA, the CDR3 is TGTGCCAGCAGTTCCCCCCCAGGGGGGACTGAAGCTTTCTTT. J is TRBJ1-1 and V is TRBV7-2; TRBD1 matches 7 bases. V was clipped by 6 bases and J by 5 bases; unmatched bases: 9. Germline V gene sequence: CDR1 SGHTA, CDR2 FQGNSA. The CDR3 is 14 amino acids.

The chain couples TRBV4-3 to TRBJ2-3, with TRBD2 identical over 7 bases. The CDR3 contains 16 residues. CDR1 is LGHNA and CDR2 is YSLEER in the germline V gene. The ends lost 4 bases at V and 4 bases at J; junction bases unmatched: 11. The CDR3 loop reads CASSPTGTIPSDTQYF. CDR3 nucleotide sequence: TGCGCCAGCAGCCCTACCGGGACTATACCCTCAGATACGCAGTATTTT.

The CDR3, as DNA: TGTGCCATCAGCGAGCCCCCGCTCGGGCAGTACTTC. This sequence encodes CAISEPPLGQYF. The chain employs TRBV10-3 and TRBJ2-7; D unclear. The V gene lost 6 bases and the J gene lost 9 bases, with 15 bases spanning the gap. The CDR3 loop spans 12 amino acids. Germline CDR1 reads ENHRY; CDR2 reads SYGVKD.

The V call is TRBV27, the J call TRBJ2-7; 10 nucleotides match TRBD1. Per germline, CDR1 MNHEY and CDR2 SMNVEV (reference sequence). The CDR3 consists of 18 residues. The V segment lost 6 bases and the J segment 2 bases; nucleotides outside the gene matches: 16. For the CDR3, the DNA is TGTGCCAGCAGCAGCTGGGGGGGGACAGGGGCTCCTACCTACGAGCAGTACTTC. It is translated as CASSSWGGTGAPTYEQYF.